This T cell receptor (beta chain) was obtained from a study of beta chain features in type 1 diabetes. Every bit of the isolated RNA underwent reverse transcription, so sequencing read expressed TCRB transcripts. Clones were read by immunoSEQ multiplex PCR, and TCRdb kept only the in-frame ones, dropping some. The table lists 300,000 to 450,000 clones, roughly a fifth of them singletons. The CDR3 length is 14 residues. CDR1 and CDR2 from the germline V gene are SGHTA and FQGNSA. The V segment lost 3 bases and the J segment 5 bases; nucleotides outside the gene matches: 4. The chain uses TRBV7-2 and TRBJ1-1, with TRBD1 matching 9 bases. The TCR comes from a woman aged 18-35 years in good health. The sequenced sample was naive CD4+ T cells from blood. CDR3 nucleotides: TGTGCCAGCAGCTTGGACAGGGGAAGAACTGAAGCTTTCTTT. Translated: CASSLDRGRTEAFF.